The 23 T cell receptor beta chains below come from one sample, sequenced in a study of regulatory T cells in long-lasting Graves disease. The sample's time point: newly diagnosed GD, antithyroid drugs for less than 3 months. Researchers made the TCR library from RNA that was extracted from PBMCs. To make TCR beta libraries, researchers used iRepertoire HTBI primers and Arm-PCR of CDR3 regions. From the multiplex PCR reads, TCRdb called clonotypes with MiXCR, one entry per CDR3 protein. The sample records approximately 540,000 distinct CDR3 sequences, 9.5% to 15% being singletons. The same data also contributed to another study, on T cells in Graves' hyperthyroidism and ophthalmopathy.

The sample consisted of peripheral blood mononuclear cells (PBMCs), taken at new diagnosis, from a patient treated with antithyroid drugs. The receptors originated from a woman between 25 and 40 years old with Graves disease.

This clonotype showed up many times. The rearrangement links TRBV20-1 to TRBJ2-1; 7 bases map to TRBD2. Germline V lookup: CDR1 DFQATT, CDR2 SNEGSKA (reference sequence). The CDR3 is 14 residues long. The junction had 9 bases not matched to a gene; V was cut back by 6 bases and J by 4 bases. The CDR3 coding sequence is TGCAGTGCAGACACCGGGACTACTTACAATGAGCAGTTCTTC. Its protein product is CSADTGTTYNEQFF.

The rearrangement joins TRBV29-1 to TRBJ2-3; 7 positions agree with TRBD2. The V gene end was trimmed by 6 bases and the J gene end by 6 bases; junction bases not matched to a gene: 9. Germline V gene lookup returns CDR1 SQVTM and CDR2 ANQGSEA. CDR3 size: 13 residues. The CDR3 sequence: CSVETSVGDTQYF. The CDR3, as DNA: TGCAGCGTCGAAACTAGCGTCGGGGATACGCAGTATTTT.

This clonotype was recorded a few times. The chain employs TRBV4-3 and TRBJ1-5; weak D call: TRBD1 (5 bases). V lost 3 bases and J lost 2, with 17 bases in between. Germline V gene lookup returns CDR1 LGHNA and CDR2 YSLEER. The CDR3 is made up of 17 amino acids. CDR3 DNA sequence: TGCGCCAGCAGCCAGAGTCTTGACGGGGGGGGCAATCAGCCCCAGCATTTT. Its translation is CASSQSLDGGGNQPQHF.

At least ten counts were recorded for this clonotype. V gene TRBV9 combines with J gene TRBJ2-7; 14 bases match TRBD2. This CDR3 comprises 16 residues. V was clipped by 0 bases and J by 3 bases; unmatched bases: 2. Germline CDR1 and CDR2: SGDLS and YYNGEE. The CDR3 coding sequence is TGTGCCAGCAGCGTAGGGGGACTAGCGGGAGTCTACGAGCAGTACTTC. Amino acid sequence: CASSVGGLAGVYEQYF.

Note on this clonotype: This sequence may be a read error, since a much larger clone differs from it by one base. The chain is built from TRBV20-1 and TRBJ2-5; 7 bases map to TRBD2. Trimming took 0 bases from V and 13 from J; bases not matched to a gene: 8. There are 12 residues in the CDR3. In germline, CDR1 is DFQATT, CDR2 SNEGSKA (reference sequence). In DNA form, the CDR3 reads TGCAGTGCTAGAGACCCCCGGGGGGACCTGTACTTC. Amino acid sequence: CSARDPRGDLYF.

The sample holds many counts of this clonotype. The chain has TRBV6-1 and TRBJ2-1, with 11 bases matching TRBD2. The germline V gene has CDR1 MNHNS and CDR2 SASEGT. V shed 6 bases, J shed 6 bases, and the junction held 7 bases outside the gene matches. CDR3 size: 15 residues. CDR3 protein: CASSYTSGRINEQFF. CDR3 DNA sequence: TGTGCCAGCAGCTATACTAGCGGGAGAATCAATGAGCAGTTCTTC.

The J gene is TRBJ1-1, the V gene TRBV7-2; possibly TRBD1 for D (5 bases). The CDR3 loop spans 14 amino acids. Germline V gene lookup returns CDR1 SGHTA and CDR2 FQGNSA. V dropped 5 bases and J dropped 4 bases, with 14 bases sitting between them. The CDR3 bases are TGTGCCAGCAGCGCAGATACAGGCATCACTGAAGCTTTCTTT. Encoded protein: CASSADTGITEAFF.

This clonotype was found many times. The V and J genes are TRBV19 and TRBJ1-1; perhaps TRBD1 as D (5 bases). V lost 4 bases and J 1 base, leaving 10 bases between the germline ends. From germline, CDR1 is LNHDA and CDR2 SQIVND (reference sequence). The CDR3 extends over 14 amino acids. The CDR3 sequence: CASSSRAENTEAFF. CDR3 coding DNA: TGTGCCAGTAGTAGCAGGGCGGAGAACACTGAAGCTTTCTTT.

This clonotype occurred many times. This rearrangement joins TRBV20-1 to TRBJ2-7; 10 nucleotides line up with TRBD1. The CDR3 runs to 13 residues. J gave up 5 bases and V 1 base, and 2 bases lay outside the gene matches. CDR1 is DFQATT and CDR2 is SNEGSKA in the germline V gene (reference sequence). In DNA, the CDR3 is TGCAGTGCTAGAGGGGACAGGGGTAACGAGCAGTACTTC. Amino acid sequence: CSARGDRGNEQYF.

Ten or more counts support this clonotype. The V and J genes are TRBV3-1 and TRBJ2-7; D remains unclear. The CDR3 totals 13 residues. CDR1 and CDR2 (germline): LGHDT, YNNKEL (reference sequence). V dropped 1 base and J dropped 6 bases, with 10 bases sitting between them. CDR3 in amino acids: CASSQGSTAEQYF. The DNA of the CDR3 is TGTGCCAGCAGCCAAGGGAGTACGGCCGAGCAGTACTTC.

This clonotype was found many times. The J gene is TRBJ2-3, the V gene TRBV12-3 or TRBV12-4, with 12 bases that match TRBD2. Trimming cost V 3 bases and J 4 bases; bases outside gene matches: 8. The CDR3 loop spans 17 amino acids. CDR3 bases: TGTGCCAGCAGTTTGAGGAAGACTAGCGGGAGTTCAGATACGCAGTATTTT. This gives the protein CASSLRKTSGSSDTQYF.

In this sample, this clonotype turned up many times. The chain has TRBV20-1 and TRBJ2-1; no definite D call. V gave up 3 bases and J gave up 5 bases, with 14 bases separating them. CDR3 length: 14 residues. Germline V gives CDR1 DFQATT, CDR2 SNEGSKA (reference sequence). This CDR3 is CSARDVGLHNEQFF. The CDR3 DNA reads TGCAGTGCTAGGGACGTGGGCCTGCACAATGAGCAGTTCTTC.

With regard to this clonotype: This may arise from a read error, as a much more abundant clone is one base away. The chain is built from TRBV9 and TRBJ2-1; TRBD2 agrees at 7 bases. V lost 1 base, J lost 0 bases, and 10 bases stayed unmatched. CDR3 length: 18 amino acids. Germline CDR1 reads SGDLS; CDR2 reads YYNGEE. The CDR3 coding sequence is TGTGCCAGCAGCGTATCCCAATCTAGCGGTTGCTCCTACAATGAGCAGTTCTTC. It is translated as CASSVSQSSGCSYNEQFF.

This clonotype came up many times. For the CDR3, the DNA is TGTGCCAGCAGCTTTGCACTAGCGGGTTCGTATGAGCAGTTCTTC. This codes for CASSFALAGSYEQFF. The V gene is TRBV11-2, the J gene TRBJ2-1, with 9 nucleotides matching TRBD2. CDR1 and CDR2 from the germline V gene are SGHAT and FQNNGV. The CDR3 consists of 15 residues. The V segment lost 3 bases and the J segment 8 bases; nucleotides outside the gene matches: 8.

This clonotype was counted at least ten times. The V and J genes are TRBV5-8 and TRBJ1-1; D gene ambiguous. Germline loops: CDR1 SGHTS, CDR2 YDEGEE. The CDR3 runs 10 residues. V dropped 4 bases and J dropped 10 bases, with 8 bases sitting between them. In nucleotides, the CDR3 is TGTGCCAGCAGCGGCTGGATAGCTTTCTTT. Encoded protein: CASSGWIAFF. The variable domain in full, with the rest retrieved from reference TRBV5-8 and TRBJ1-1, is EAGVTQSPTHLIKTRGQQATLRCSPISGHTSVYWYQQALGLGLQFLLWYDEGEERNRGNFPPRFSGRQFPNYSSELNVNALELEDSALYLCASSGWIAFFGQGTRLTVV.

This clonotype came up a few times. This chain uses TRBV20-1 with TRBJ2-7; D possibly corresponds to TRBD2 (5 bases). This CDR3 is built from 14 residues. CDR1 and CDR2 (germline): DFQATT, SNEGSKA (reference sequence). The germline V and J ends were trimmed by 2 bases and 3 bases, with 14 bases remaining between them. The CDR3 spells CSARPPGLFYEQYF. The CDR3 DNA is TGCAGTGCTAGACCCCCCGGACTTTTCTACGAGCAGTACTTC.

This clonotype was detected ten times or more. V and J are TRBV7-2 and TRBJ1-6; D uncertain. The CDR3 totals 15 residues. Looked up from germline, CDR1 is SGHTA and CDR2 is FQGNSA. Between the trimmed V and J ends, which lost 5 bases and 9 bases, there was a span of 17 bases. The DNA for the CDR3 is TGTGCCAGCAGCCCTAGATGGAACGAGGGTTCACCCCTCCACTTT. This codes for CASSPRWNEGSPLHF.

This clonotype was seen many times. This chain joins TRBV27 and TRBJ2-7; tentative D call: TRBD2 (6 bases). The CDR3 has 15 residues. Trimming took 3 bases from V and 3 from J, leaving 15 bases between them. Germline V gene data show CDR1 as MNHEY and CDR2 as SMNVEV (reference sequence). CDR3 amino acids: CASSLLGTRDYEQYF. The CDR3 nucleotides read TGTGCCAGCAGTTTGCTCGGGACGCGGGACTACGAGCAGTACTTC.

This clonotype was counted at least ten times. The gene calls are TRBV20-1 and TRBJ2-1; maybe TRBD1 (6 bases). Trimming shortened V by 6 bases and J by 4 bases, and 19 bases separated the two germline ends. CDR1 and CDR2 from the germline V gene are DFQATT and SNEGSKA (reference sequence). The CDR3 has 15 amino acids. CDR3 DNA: TGCAGTGCGGGGACAATCCCCCAAGGATACAATGAGCAGTTCTTC. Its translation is CSAGTIPQGYNEQFF.

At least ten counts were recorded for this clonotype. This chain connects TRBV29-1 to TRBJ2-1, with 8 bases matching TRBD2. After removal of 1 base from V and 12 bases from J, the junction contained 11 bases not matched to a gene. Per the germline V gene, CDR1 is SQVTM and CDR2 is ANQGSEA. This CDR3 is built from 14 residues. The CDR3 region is CSVEGWTSSRGQFF. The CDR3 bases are TGCAGCGTTGAAGGGTGGACTAGCTCCCGGGGGCAGTTCTTC.

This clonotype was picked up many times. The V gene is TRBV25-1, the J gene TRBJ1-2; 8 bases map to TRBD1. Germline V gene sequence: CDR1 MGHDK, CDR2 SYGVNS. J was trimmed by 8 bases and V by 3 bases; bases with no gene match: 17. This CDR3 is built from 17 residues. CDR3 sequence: CASSDGFLDRVGGGYTF. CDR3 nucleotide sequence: TGTGCCAGCAGTGATGGTTTCTTGGACAGGGTAGGGGGCGGCTACACCTTC.

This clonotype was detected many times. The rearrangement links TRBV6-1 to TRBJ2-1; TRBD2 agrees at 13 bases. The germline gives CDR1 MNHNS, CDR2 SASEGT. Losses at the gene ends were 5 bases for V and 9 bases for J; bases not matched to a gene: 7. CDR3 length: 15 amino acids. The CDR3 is CASSLGTSGKTEQFF. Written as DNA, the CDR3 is TGTGCCAGCAGTCTCGGGACTAGCGGGAAAACTGAGCAGTTCTTC.

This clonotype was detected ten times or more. The CDR3 loop reads CASSSLKLGANTEAFF. The CDR3 DNA follows: TGTGCCAGCAGTTCCCTAAAGCTGGGGGCCAACACTGAAGCTTTCTTT. V usage is TRBV28 and J usage is TRBJ1-1; D perhaps matches TRBD1 (6 bases). The germline V gene encodes CDR1 MDHEN and CDR2 SYDVKM. There are 16 residues in the CDR3. V was pared by 4 bases and J by 2 bases, with 17 bases between.